These 9 T cell receptor beta chains share one sample of origin, sequenced in a study of CD8+CD57+ T cells in acquired aplastic anemia. TCR beta VDJ and CDR3 profiles were obtained from a genomic DNA template. MiXCR, applied by TCRdb to the reads, yields one record per CDR3 protein. The data show some 200,000 distinct CDR3 sequences, 40% to 50% seen once. Patients who underwent sequencing had shown CD8+CD57+ cell expansion by flow cytometry. The sequencing input was sorted CD4+, CD8+, or CD8+CD57+ T cells (not recorded which) from PBMCs. The origin of the receptors is a human donor with aplastic anemia.

This clonotype was detected many times. The rearrangement uses TRBV20-1 and TRBJ2-1; TRBD2 is a possible D gene (5 bases). Germline CDR1 reads DFQATT; CDR2 reads SNEGSKA (reference sequence). This CDR3 spans 12 amino acids. V was pared by 7 bases and J by 6 bases, with 13 bases between. CDR3 coding DNA: TGCAGTGGACACCACGGAGGCAATGAGCAGTTCTTC. It codes for CSGHHGGNEQFF.

The table lists this clonotype with many counts. The CDR3 coding sequence is TGTGCCAGCATCACTACCCCGGGACAGGGGAATGGCTACACCTTC. Translation: CASITTPGQGNGYTF. This chain links TRBV2 with TRBJ1-2; TRBD1 agrees at 10 bases. The CDR3 sequence is 15 residues long. J gave up 6 bases and V 7 bases, and 11 bases lay outside the gene matches. Germline loops: CDR1 SNHLY, CDR2 FYNNEI.

The J gene is TRBJ2-2, the V gene TRBV18; the match to TRBD1 covers 7 bases. The J segment lost 1 base and the V segment lost 3 bases, leaving 5 bases of the junction unmatched. CDR1 is KGHSH and CDR2 is LQKENI in the germline V gene. The CDR3 consists of 16 residues. The CDR3 region is CASSPGQIKNTGELFF. CDR3 DNA: TGTGCCAGCTCACCGGGACAGATAAAGAACACCGGGGAGCTGTTTTTT.

The J gene is TRBJ2-6, the V gene TRBV6-5; D gene uncertain. Germline V gene data show CDR1 as MNHEY and CDR2 as SVGAGI. The CDR3 loop spans 17 amino acids. Trimming took 8 bases from V and 0 from J, leaving 17 bases between them. For the CDR3, the DNA is TGTGCCAGCCGTTGGGCTAACAGCCTCTCTGGGGCCAACGTCCTGACTTTC. Amino acid sequence: CASRWANSLSGANVLTF.

Regarding this clonotype: Given a much more abundant clone one base away, this may be a read error. The chain joins TRBV6-1 to TRBJ2-7; D gene ambiguous. Trimming left V 3 bases short and J 6 bases short, with 9 bases between. Germline V CDR1 and CDR2: MNHNS, SASEGT. This CDR3 spans 12 amino acids. In DNA form, the CDR3 reads TGTGCCAGCAGTGACAAACCTACCGAGCAGTACTTC. Residues: CASSDKPTEQYF.

The genes are TRBV29-1 and TRBJ1-1; 7 bases align to TRBD1. The CDR3 extends over 11 amino acids. V lost 4 bases to trimming and J lost 8 bases; unmatched junction nucleotides: 4. Germline V gene lookup returns CDR1 SQVTM and CDR2 ANQGSEA. The chain's CDR3 is CSVVGQREAFF. The CDR3 nucleotides are TGCAGCGTTGTGGGACAGAGAGAAGCTTTCTTT.

V gene TRBV15 combines with J gene TRBJ2-7; tentatively, D is TRBD1 (5 bases). Germline CDR1 is LNHNV and CDR2 is YYDKDF (reference sequence). The CDR3 covers 13 residues. Trimming took off 4 bases at V and 4 bases at J, with 11 bases between the two ends. The CDR3 nucleotides read TGTGCCACCAGCATAGGGGTGGGGTACGAGCAGTACTTC. It specifies CATSIGVGYEQYF.

The chain joins TRBV10-3 to TRBJ1-5, with a possible D match to TRBD1 (5 bases). The V end lost 3 bases, the J end lost 3 bases, and 9 bases lay between the germline ends. Germline loops: CDR1 ENHRY, CDR2 SYGVKD. The CDR3 covers 14 residues. The CDR3 is CAISERGVNQPQHF. CDR3 sequence (DNA): TGTGCCATCAGTGAAAGAGGGGTCAATCAGCCCCAGCATTTT.

This clonotype was seen at least ten times. CDR3 region: CASSLIENSYEQYF. The CDR3 DNA follows: TGTGCCAGCAGCTTGATCGAGAACTCCTACGAGCAGTACTTC. This sequence joins TRBV5-5 and TRBJ2-7; D gene ambiguous. The CDR3 loop spans 14 amino acids. Germline CDR1 SGHKS, CDR2 YYEKEE (reference sequence). V shed 1 base and J shed 0 bases, with 8 bases lying between them.